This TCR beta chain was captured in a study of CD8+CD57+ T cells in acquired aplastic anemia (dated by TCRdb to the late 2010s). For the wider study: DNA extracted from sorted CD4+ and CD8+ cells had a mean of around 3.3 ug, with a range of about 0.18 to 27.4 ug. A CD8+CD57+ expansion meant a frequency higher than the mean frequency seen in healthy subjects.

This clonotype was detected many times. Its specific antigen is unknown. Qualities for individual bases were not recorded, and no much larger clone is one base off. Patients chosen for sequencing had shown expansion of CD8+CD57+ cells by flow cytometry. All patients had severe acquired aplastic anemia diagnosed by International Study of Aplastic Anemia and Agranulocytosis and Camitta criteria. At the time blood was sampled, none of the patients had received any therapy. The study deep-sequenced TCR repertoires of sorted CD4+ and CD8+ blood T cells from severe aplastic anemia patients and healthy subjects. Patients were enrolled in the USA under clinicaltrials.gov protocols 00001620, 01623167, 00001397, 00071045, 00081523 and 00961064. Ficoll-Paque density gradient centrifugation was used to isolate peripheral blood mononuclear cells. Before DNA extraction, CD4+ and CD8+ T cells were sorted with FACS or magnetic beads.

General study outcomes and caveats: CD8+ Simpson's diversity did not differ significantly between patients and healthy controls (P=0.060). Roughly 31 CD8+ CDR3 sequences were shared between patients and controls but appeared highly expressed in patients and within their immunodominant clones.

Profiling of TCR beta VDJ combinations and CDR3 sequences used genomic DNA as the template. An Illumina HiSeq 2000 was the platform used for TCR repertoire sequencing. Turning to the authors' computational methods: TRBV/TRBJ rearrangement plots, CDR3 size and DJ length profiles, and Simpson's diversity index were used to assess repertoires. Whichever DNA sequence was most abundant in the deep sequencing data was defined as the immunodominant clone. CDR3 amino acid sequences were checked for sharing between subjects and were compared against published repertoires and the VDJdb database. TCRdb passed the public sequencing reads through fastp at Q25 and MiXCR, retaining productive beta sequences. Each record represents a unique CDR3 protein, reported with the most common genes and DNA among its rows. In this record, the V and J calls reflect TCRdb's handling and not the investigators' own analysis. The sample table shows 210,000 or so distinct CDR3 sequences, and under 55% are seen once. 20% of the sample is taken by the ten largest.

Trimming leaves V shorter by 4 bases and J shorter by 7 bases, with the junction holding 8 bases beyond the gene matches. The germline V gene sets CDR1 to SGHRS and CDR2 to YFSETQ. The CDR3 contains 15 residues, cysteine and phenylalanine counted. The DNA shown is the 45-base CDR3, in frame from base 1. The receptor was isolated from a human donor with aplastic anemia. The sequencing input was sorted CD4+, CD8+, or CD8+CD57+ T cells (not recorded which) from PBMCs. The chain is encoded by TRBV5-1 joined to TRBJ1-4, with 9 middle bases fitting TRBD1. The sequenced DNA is TGCGCCAGCAGCGCCCGGACAGGGGATCGTGAAAAACTGTTTTTT. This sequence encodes CASSARTGDREKLFF.